These 2 T cell receptor beta chains originate from one sample sequenced in a study of T cells in tumors after PD-1 blockade. Here immunoSEQ multiplex PCR was the method, and the copy in TCRdb shows in-frame clones only, minus some. The sample gives approximately 19,000 clones, 65% to 85% of which show up once; 25% is in the top ten. Sequenced here: PBMCs, sampled after anti-PD-1 therapy. Receptors were obtained from a human donor with advanced basal cell or squamous cell carcinoma (not recorded which).

The J gene is TRBJ2-2, the V gene TRBV18; 7 bases are a match to TRBD2. V lost 6 bases, J lost 2 bases, and 6 bases stayed unmatched. The CDR3 loop spans 15 amino acids. The V gene's germline CDR1 is KGHSH and CDR2 LQKENI. CDR3 nucleotide sequence: TGTGCCAGCTCGCAACTAGCGTCTAACACCGGGGAGCTGTTTTTT. This gives the protein CASSQLASNTGELFF.

The chain joins TRBV4-1 to TRBJ1-2, with a possible D match to TRBD1 (5 bases). Trimming left V 1 base short and J 3 bases short, with 12 bases between. The length of the CDR3 is 15 residues. Looked up from germline, CDR1 is MGHRA and CDR2 is YSYEKL. The chain's CDR3 is CASSQGVGQYYGYTF. In DNA, the CDR3 is TGCGCCAGCAGCCAAGGAGTGGGGCAATACTATGGCTACACCTTC.